This TCR beta chain originates from a study of siplizumab effects on memory and regulatory T cells. Overall study: Paired setups tested mixed lymphocyte reactions with approximately 1.1 ug/mL siplizumab or no drug.

Kept together in coculture, the mixed lymphocyte reaction cells spent 6 days at 37°C. Study-level findings and limits: A mean of about 62% of mappable alloreactive CD4+ clones were Treg-derived with siplizumab, compared with 26.9% in controls. Proliferating CD4+ or CD8+ clones, roughly 75-96% of them, lacked an assignable naive or memory phenotype.

Concerning this clone: The target antigen is unknown.

Some clones are missing from TCRdb's copy, which holds only in-frame ones; the method was immunoSEQ multiplex PCR. The sample holds 15,000 to 20,000 clones, roughly 51% seen once. CDR3 length: 15 residues. CDR1 and CDR2 (germline): MNHEY, SVGAGI. After removal of 6 bases from V and 7 bases from J, the junction contained 12 bases not matched to a gene. The chain joins TRBV6-5 to TRBJ1-5, with TRBD1 matching 7 bases. Sequencing was done on a sample of CFSE-low (dividing) CD4+ T cells sorted from an allogeneic mixed lymphocyte reaction. The sequence was obtained from a human donor in good health; the cells came from an allogeneic mixed lymphocyte reaction. The CDR3 reads CASSPNRGRDQPQHF. The CDR3, as DNA: TGTGCCAGCAGCCCTAACAGGGGTCGGGACCAGCCCCAGCATTTT.